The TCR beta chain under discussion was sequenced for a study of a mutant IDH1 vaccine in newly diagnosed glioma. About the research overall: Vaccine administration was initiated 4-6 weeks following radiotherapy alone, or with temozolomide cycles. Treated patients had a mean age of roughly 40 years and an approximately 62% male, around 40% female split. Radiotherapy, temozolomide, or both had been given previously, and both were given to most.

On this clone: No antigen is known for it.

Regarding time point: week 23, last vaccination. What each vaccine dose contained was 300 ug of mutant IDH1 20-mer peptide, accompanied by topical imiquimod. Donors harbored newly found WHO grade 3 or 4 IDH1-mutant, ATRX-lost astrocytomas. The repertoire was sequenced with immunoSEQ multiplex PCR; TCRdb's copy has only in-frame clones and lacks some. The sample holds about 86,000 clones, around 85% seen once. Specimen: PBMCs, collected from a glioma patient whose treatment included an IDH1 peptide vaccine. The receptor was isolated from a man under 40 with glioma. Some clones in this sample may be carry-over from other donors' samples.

The CDR3 nucleotides are TGTGCCAGCTCACCAATGGGTGGACAGGTCAATCAGCCCCAGCATTTT. The encoded protein is CASSPMGGQVNQPQHF. The rearrangement uses TRBV18 and TRBJ1-5, with 7 bases identical to TRBD1. Per the germline V gene, CDR1 is KGHSH and CDR2 is LQKENI. J gave up 3 bases and V 2 bases, and 7 bases lay outside the gene matches. The CDR3 consists of 16 residues.